This TCR beta chain stems from a study of cytomegalovirus exposure and HLA in healthy donors. The overall study: Earlier, almost 120 million unique TCR beta sequences were recovered from approximately 180 million T cells by an analysis. Findings and caveats of the study: Roughly even sequencing depth across donors was the assumption behind the presence/absence analyses. The study listed under 200 cytomegalovirus-associated TCR beta chains.

60 Vbeta and 13 Jbeta primers were used in PCR. This table comes from immunoSEQ multiplex PCR, and its TCRdb copy is limited to in-frame clones, with some not included. The repertoire holds roughly 100,000 clones, with roughly 74% as singletons. The CDR3 consists of 15 residues. Losses at the gene ends were 5 bases for V and 0 bases for J; bases not matched to a gene: 4. Germline V CDR1 and CDR2: MNHNS, SASEGT. To note about this clone: Its matching antigen is unknown.

The chain recombines TRBV6-1 with TRBJ2-7, with TRBD1 matching 10 bases. The source of this sequence is a woman in her thirties or forties in good health and CMV-seronegative. The sample was PBMCs. The DNA for the CDR3 is TGTGCCAGCAGTCCTAGGGACAGGGGCTCCTACGAGCAGTACTTC. Translating it yields CASSPRDRGSYEQYF.